This TCR beta chain was identified during a study of Ad26.COV2.S vaccination and SARS-CoV-2 variants. The overall study: Each vaccinee took Ad26.COV2.S intramuscularly, once or twice 56 days apart. Study-wide results and limits: It is possible that the TCR breadth and depth analyses underestimated the total T cell responses.

From germline, CDR1 is SGHRS and CDR2 YFSETQ. The length of the CDR3 is 14 residues. V shed 5 bases, J shed 1 base, and the junction held 3 bases outside the gene matches. Sequenced by immunoSEQ multiplex PCR; TCRdb stores in-frame clones only, minus some. The sample holds more than 300,000 clones; around four fifths are singletons and the top ten take around 2.2%. To note about this clone: Its antigen remains unidentified.

Treatment noted: around 19 received Ad26.COV2.S at low or high dose, single or two shots; about 5 received placebo; per-sample allocation not given. Each sample was drawn 63 days after the first injection (of vaccine or placebo). The vaccine antigen was prefusion-stabilized Wuhan SARS-CoV-2 spike. The chain links TRBV5-1 to TRBJ1-5; 7 nucleotides align to TRBD1. Sequenced here: peripheral blood, sampled in a trial of Ad26.COV2.S vaccine versus placebo. The clonotype comes from a person between 18 and 60 years old who received the Ad26.COV2.S COVID-19 vaccine or a placebo. The DNA of the CDR3 is TGCGCCAGCAGTACGGGACAGAGCAATCAGCCCCAGCATTTT. Protein product: CASSTGQSNQPQHF.